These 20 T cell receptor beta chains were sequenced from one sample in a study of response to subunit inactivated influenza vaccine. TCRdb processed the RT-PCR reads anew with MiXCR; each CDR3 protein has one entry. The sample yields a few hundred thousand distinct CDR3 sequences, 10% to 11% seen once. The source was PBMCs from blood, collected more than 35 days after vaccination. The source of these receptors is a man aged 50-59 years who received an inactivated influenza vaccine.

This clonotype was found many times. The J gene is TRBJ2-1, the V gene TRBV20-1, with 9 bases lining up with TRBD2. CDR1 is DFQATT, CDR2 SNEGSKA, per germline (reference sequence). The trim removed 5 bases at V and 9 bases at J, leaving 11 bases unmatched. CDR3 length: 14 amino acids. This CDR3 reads CSAVSGSSDGEQFF. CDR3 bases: TGCAGTGCTGTTAGCGGGAGTAGCGATGGTGAGCAGTTCTTC.

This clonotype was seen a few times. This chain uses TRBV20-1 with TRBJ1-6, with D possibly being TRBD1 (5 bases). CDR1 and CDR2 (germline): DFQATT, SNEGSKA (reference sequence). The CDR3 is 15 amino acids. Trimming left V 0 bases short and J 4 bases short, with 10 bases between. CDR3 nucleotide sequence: TGCAGTGCTAGAGAGGGCAGGGCGTATAATTCACCCCTCCACTTT. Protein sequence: CSAREGRAYNSPLHF.

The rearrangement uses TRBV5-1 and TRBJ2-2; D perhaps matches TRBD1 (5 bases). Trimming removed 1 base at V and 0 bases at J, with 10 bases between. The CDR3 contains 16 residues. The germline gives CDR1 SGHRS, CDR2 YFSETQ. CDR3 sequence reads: CASSLLARANTGELFF. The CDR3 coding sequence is TGCGCCAGCAGCTTGTTAGCCAGGGCGAACACCGGGGAGCTGTTTTTT.

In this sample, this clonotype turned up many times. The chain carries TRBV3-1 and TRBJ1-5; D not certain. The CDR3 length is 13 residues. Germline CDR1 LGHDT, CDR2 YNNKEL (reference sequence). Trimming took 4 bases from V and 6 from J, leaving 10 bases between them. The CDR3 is CASSPLSGQPQHF. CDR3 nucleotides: TGTGCCAGCAGCCCCCTTTCCGGTCAGCCCCAGCATTTT. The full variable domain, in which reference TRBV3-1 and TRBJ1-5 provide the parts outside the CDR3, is DTAVSQTPKYLVTQMGNDKSIKCEQNLGHDTMYWYKQDSKKFLKIMFSYNNKELIINETVPNRFSPKSPDKAHLNLHINSLELGDSAVYFCASSPLSGQPQHFGDGTRLSIL.

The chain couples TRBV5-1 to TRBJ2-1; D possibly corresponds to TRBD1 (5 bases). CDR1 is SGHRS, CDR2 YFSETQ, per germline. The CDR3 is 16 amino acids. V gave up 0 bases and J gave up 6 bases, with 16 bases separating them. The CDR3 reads CASSLDPRQHVNEQFF. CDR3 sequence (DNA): TGCGCCAGCAGCTTGGATCCGAGACAGCACGTCAATGAGCAGTTCTTC.

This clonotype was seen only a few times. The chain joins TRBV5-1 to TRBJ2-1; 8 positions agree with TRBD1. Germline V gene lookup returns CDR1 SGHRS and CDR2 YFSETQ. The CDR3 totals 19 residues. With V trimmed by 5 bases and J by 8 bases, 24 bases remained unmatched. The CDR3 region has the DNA TGCGCCAGCAGGGATCCGGGACAGGCCCCCCATTCCAAGGGCGATGAGCAGTTCTTC. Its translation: CASRDPGQAPHSKGDEQFF.

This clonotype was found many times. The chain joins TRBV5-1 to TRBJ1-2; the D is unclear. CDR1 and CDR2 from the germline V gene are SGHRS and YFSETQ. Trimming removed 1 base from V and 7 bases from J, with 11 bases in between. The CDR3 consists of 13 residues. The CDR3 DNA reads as TGCGCCAGCAGCTTGATCCGAGACGGTGGCTACACCTTC. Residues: CASSLIRDGGYTF. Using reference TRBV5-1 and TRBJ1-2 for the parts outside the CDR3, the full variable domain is KAGVTQTPRYLIKTRGQQVTLSCSPISGHRSVSWYQQTPGQGLQFLFEYFSETQRNKGNFPGRFSGRQFSNSRSEMNVSTLELGDSALYLCASSLIRDGGYTFGSGTRLTVV.

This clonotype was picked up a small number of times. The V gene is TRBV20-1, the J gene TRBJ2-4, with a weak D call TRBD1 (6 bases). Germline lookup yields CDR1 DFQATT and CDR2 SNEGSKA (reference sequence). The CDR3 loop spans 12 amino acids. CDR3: CSVGQSKNIQYF. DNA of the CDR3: TGCAGCGTAGGACAGTCAAAAAACATTCAGTACTTC.

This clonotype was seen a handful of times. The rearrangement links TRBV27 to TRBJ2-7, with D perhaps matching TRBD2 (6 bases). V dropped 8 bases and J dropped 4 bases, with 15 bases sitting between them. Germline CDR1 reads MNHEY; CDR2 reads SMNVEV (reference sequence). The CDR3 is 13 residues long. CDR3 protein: CASRGREFYEQYF. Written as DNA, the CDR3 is TGTGCCAGCCGAGGCCGGGAGTTTTACGAGCAGTACTTC.

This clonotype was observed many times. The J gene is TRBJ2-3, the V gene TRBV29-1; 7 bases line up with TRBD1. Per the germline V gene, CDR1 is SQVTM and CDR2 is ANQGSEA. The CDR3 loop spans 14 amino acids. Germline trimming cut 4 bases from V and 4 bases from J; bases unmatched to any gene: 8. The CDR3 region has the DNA TGCAGCGTTGCCGGACAGGTTTTAGCAGATACGCAGTATTTT. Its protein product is CSVAGQVLADTQYF.

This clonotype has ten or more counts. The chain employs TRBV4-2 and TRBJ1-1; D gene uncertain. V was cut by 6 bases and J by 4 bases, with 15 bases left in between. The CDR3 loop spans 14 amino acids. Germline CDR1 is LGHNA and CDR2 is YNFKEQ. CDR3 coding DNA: TGTGCCAGCAGGAGAGAACCCCTGGGCACTGAAGCTTTCTTT. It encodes CASRREPLGTEAFF.

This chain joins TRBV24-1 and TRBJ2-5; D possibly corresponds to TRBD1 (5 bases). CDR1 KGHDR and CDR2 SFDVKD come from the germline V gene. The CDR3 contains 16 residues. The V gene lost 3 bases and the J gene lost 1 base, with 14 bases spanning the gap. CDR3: CATSDPGLSVQETQYF. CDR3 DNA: TGTGCCACCAGTGATCCAGGGCTGTCGGTCCAAGAGACCCAGTACTTC.

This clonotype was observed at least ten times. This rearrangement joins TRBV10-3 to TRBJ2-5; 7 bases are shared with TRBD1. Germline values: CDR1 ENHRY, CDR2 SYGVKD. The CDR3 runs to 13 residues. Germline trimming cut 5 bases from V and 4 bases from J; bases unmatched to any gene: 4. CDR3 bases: TGTGCCATCAGTCTACAGGGGAGAGAGACCCAGTACTTC. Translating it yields CAISLQGRETQYF.

CDR3 sequence: CASCKTSGRTGELFF. CDR3 nucleotide sequence: TGTGCCAGCTGCAAAACTAGCGGGAGAACCGGGGAGCTGTTTTTT. The chain has TRBV6-1 and TRBJ2-2; 11 bases fit TRBD2. J was trimmed by 5 bases and V by 8 bases; bases with no gene match: 7. In germline, CDR1 is MNHNS, CDR2 SASEGT. The CDR3 consists of 15 residues.

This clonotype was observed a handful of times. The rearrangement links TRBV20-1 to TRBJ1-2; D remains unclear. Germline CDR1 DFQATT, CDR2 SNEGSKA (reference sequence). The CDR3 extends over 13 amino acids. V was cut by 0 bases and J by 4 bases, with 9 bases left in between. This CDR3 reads CSARDPDSYGYTF. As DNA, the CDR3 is TGCAGTGCTAGAGATCCCGATTCCTATGGCTACACCTTC.

The chain's CDR3 is CASSQGAGLSYNEQFF. CDR3 sequence (DNA): TGTGCCAGCAGCCAAGGGGCGGGCCTATCCTACAATGAGCAGTTCTTC. The gene calls are TRBV3-1 and TRBJ2-1; D perhaps matches TRBD2 (5 bases). This CDR3 region has 16 residues. Germline CDR1 and CDR2: LGHDT and YNNKEL (reference sequence). With 1 base removed from V and 1 base from J, the gap between germline ends came to 11 bases.

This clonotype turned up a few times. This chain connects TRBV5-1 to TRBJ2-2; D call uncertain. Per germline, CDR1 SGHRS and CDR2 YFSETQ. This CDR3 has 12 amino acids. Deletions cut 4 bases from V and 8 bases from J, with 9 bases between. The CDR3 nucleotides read TGCGCCAGCAGCATAATTCCAGGGGAGCTGTTTTTT. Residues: CASSIIPGELFF. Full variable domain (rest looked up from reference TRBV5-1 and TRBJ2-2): KAGVTQTPRYLIKTRGQQVTLSCSPISGHRSVSWYQQTPGQGLQFLFEYFSETQRNKGNFPGRFSGRQFSNSRSEMNVSTLELGDSALYLCASSIIPGELFFGEGSRLTVL.

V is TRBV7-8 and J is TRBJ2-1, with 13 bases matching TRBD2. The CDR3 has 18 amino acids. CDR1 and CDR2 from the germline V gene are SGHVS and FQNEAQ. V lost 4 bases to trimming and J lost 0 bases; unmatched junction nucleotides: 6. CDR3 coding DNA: TGTGCCAGCAGCTGGGGGGGACTAGCGGGGACCTCCTACAATGAGCAGTTCTTC. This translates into CASSWGGLAGTSYNEQFF.

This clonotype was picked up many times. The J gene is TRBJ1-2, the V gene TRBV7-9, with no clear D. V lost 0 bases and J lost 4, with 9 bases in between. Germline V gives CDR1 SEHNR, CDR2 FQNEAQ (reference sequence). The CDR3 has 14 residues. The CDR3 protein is CASSLASVIYGYTF. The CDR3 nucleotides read TGTGCCAGCAGCTTAGCGTCAGTAATCTATGGCTACACCTTC.

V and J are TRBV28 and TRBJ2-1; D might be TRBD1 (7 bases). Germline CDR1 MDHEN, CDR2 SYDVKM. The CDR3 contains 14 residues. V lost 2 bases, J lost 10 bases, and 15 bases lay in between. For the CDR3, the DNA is TGTGCCAGCAGTTTAAGGGGGGACAGTGGCGAGCAGTTCTTC. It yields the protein CASSLRGDSGEQFF.